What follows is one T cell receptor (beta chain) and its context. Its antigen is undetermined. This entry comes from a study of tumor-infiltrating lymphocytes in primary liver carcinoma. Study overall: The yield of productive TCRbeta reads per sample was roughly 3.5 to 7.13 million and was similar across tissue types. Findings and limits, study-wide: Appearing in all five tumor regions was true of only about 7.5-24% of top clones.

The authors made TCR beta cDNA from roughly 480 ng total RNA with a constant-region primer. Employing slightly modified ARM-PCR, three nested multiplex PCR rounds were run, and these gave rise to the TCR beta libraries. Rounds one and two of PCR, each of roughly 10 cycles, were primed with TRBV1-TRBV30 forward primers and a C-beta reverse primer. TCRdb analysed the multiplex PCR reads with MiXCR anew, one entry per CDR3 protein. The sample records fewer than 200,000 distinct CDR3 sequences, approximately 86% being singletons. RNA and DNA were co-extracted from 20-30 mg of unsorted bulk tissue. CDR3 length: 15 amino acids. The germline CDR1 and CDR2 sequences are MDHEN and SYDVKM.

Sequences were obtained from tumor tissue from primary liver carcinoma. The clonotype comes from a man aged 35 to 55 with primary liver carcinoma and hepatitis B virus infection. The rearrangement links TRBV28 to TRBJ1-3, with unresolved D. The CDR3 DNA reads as TGTGCTTACCCCGGGTCTCTTAACTCTGGAAACACCATATATTTT. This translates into CAYPGSLNSGNTIYF.